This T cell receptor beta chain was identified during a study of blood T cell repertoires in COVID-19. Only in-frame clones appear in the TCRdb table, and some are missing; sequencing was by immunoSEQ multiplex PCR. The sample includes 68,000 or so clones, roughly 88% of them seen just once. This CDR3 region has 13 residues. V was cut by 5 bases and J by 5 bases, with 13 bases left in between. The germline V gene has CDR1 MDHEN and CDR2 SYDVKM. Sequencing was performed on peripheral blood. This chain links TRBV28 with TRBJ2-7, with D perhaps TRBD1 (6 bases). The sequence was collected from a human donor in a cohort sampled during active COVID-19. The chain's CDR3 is CASSKTGSHEQYF. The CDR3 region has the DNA TGTGCCAGCAGTAAAACAGGGTCCCACGAGCAGTACTTC.